These 24 T cell receptor beta chains were sequenced from one sample in a study of cytomegalovirus exposure and HLA in healthy donors. Primers included in the PCR were 60 Vbeta and 13 Jbeta primers. TCRdb's copy holds only in-frame clones and misses some; the assay was immunoSEQ multiplex PCR. The sample has about 120,000 clones; 9% to 10% are singletons. Sequencing was performed on PBMCs. The receptor source for this set is a man aged 30 to 39 in good health and CMV-seronegative.

This clone has only a few counts. The V call is TRBV5-6, the J call TRBJ1-1; D possibly corresponds to TRBD1 (6 bases). The CDR3 runs to 14 residues. Germline CDR1 and CDR2: SGHDT and YYEEEE. Between the trimmed V and J ends, which lost 6 bases and 1 base, there was a span of 13 bases. The CDR3 bases are TGTGCCAGCAACCCCGGGACACCGAACACTGAAGCTTTCTTT. Translating gives CASNPGTPNTEAFF.

This clone has just a few counts. The chain combines TRBV5-1 with TRBJ1-1; D not resolved. V was cut by 5 bases and J by 5 bases, with 19 bases left in between. The CDR3 runs 15 residues. Germline V gene sequence: CDR1 SGHRS, CDR2 YFSETQ. CDR3 bases: TGCGCCAGCAGGTTTCGTGGCTCGGCGGGGACTGAAGCTTTCTTT. It specifies CASRFRGSAGTEAFF. Full variable domain (remainder filled in from reference TRBV5-1 and TRBJ1-1): KAGVTQTPRYLIKTRGQQVTLSCSPISGHRSVSWYQQTPGQGLQFLFEYFSETQRNKGNFPGRFSGRQFSNSRSEMNVSTLELGDSALYLCASRFRGSAGTEAFFGQGTRLTVV.

This clone showed up just a few times. V and J are TRBV10-3 and TRBJ2-7, with 10 nucleotides matching TRBD2. This CDR3 is built from 13 residues. The ends lost 6 bases at V and 2 bases at J; junction bases unmatched: 1. The germline V gene encodes CDR1 ENHRY and CDR2 SYGVKD. The CDR3 spells CAIRTSGPYEQYF. DNA for the CDR3: TGTGCCATCAGGACTAGCGGGCCCTACGAGCAGTACTTC.

This clone was counted a few times. The CDR3 region is CAWSVQGTYGYTF. In nucleotides, the CDR3 is TGTGCCTGGAGTGTTCAGGGGACCTATGGCTACACCTTC. V is TRBV30 and J is TRBJ1-2; D might be TRBD1 (6 bases). CDR1 is GTSNPN, CDR2 SVGIG, per germline (reference sequence). Deletions cut 0 bases from V and 4 bases from J, with 9 bases between. This CDR3 spans 13 amino acids.

The rearrangement joins TRBV6-5 to TRBJ1-5; D unclear. This CDR3 is built from 14 residues. The germline gives CDR1 MNHEY, CDR2 SVGAGI. V lost 0 bases, J lost 7 bases, and 10 bases lay in between. The CDR3 DNA is TGTGCCAGCAGTTACTCGGCAGGTATCCAGCCCCAGCATTTT. This encodes CASSYSAGIQPQHF.

This clone was counted between two and nine times. V and J are TRBV15 and TRBJ2-2, with 9 bases that match TRBD2. CDR1 and CDR2 (germline): LNHNV, YYDKDF (reference sequence). V lost 0 bases and J lost 1; bases outside the gene matches: 3. This CDR3 has 17 amino acids. The CDR3 region is CATSRDPSGMNTGELFF. The CDR3 region has the DNA TGTGCCACCAGCAGAGATCCTAGCGGGATGAACACCGGGGAGCTGTTTTTT.

The V and J genes are TRBV9 and TRBJ2-3, with 9 bases identical to TRBD2. This CDR3 is built from 16 residues. J lost 3 bases, V lost 6 bases, and 11 bases had no gene match. CDR1 is SGDLS and CDR2 is YYNGEE in the germline V gene. The CDR3 coding sequence is TGTGCCAGCACCAACGGCGCGGGGGGGTGGACAGATACGCAGTATTTT. This encodes CASTNGAGGWTDTQYF.

The chain couples TRBV7-2 to TRBJ2-3; tentatively, D is TRBD2 (6 bases). V lost 0 bases to trimming and J lost 0 bases, with 10 bases between them. Germline CDR1 reads SGHTA; CDR2 reads FQGNSA. The CDR3 length is 16 residues. CDR3 sequence: CASSLALAASTDTQYF. The CDR3 DNA is TGTGCCAGCAGCTTAGCGTTAGCGGCAAGCACAGATACGCAGTATTTT.

This clone turned up a few times. The chain links TRBV4-1 to TRBJ2-5; D is perhaps TRBD1 (6 bases). The CDR3 totals 15 residues. V was pared by 1 base and J by 5 bases, with 14 bases between. CDR1 is MGHRA, CDR2 YSYEKL, per germline. The CDR3 is CASSQGWGQGETQYF. The CDR3 bases are TGCGCCAGCAGCCAAGGCTGGGGGCAGGGGGAGACCCAGTACTTC.

This clone was seen only a few times. The rearrangement links TRBV4-3 to TRBJ1-2, with D perhaps matching TRBD1 (5 bases). The V end was cut by 0 bases, the J end by 0 bases, with 14 bases between. The CDR3 consists of 17 residues. CDR1 LGHNA and CDR2 YSLEER come from the germline V gene. The CDR3 sequence is CASSQDVREPANYGYTF. As DNA, the CDR3 is TGCGCCAGCAGCCAAGACGTCAGGGAACCGGCTAACTATGGCTACACCTTC.

This clone was recorded a few times. The chain employs TRBV6-5 and TRBJ1-5; unclear D gene. The V gene's germline CDR1 is MNHEY and CDR2 SVGAGI. CDR3 size: 14 residues. V was pared by 3 bases and J by 5 bases, with 11 bases between. The DNA for the CDR3 is TGTGCCAGCAGTTATTTCGGGAGGGATCAGCCCCAGCATTTT. This encodes CASSYFGRDQPQHF.

This clone was seen only a few times. The chain links TRBV7-2 to TRBJ2-1; D perhaps matches TRBD2 (6 bases). Germline V gives CDR1 SGHTA, CDR2 FQGNSA. Deletions cut 2 bases from V and 7 bases from J, with 15 bases between. CDR3 length: 15 amino acids. The CDR3 sequence is CASSLYSGATNEQFF. The CDR3 DNA is TGTGCCAGCAGCTTATATTCGGGAGCGACGAATGAGCAGTTCTTC. The full variable domain, rest sourced from reference TRBV7-2 and TRBJ2-1, is GAGVSQSPSNKVTEKGKDVELRCDPISGHTALYWYRQSLGQGLEFLIYFQGNSAPDKSGLPSDRFSAERTGGSVSTLTIQRTQQEDSAVYLCASSLYSGATNEQFFGPGTRLTVL.

This rearrangement joins TRBV6-5 to TRBJ2-3; tentatively, D is TRBD1 (5 bases). The CDR3 covers 15 residues. CDR1 is MNHEY, CDR2 SVGAGI, per germline. The ends were cut back, 0 bases at V and 2 bases at J, with 9 bases in the middle. This chain's CDR3 is CASSYSAGSTDTQYF. The CDR3 DNA reads as TGTGCCAGCAGTTACTCGGCAGGGTCCACAGATACGCAGTATTTT.

V gene TRBV28 combines with J gene TRBJ1-2; 7 bases are shared with TRBD1. CDR1 and CDR2 from the germline V gene are MDHEN and SYDVKM. Losses at the gene ends were 6 bases for V and 1 base for J; bases not matched to a gene: 8. There are 15 residues in the CDR3. The CDR3 reads CASRDGTANNYGYTF. CDR3 coding DNA: TGTGCCAGCAGGGACGGGACAGCTAATAACTATGGCTACACCTTC.

This rearrangement joins TRBV27 to TRBJ2-7; 11 nucleotides line up with TRBD1. This CDR3 has 16 amino acids. Looked up from germline, CDR1 is MNHEY and CDR2 is SMNVEV (reference sequence). Trimming at V came to 2 bases and at J to 4 bases, leaving 7 bases not matched to a gene. The CDR3 protein is CASSLRAGTGGYEQYF. DNA of the CDR3: TGTGCCAGCAGTTTAAGGGCCGGGACAGGGGGATACGAGCAGTACTTC.

The chain carries TRBV28 and TRBJ2-7; 7 bases match TRBD2. Trimming removed 3 bases from V and 4 bases from J; junction bases left unmatched: 9. From germline, CDR1 is MDHEN and CDR2 SYDVKM. This CDR3 has 15 residues. The CDR3 is CASSFALAGRYEQYF. The CDR3, as DNA: TGTGCCAGCAGTTTTGCGTTAGCGGGTCGGTACGAGCAGTACTTC.

This clone showed up just a few times. This chain connects TRBV29-1 to TRBJ2-7; D is ambiguous. Germline CDR1 is SQVTM and CDR2 is ANQGSEA. Trimming left V 6 bases short and J 7 bases short, with 19 bases between. The CDR3 runs to 13 residues. The CDR3 loop is CSVSGVAAREQYF. The CDR3 DNA follows: TGCAGCGTCTCCGGCGTGGCGGCACGGGAGCAGTACTTC.

This clone was counted only a few times. V and J are TRBV2 and TRBJ2-4, with D perhaps matching TRBD1 (6 bases). The V end lost 5 bases, the J end lost 5 bases, and 13 bases lay between the germline ends. The CDR3 has 14 amino acids. Germline V gene data show CDR1 as SNHLY and CDR2 as FYNNEI. The DNA of the CDR3 is TGTGCCAGCAGTAAGGTCGCAGGGGAAAACATTCAGTACTTC. Its protein is CASSKVAGENIQYF.

There are a few counts of this clone. The rearrangement joins TRBV6-5 to TRBJ1-2; maybe TRBD1 (6 bases). CDR1 MNHEY and CDR2 SVGAGI come from the germline V gene. Trimming removed 2 bases at V and 3 bases at J, with 13 bases between. The length of the CDR3 is 15 residues. The CDR3 DNA sequence: TGTGCCAGCAGTTACGAAGGACAGTCGTACTATGGCTACACCTTC. Its translation is CASSYEGQSYYGYTF.

This clone showed up just a few times. The chain uses TRBV6-1 and TRBJ2-3; D gene ambiguous. Germline CDR1 MNHNS, CDR2 SASEGT. The CDR3 is 14 residues long. V lost 5 bases and J 3 bases, leaving 12 bases between the germline ends. CDR3 sequence: CASSLQVYTDTQYF. CDR3 bases: TGTGCCAGCAGTCTGCAGGTATATACAGATACGCAGTATTTT.

This clone was observed a handful of times. The gene calls are TRBV5-4 and TRBJ2-5; possibly TRBD1 for D (6 bases). The V gene lost 1 base and the J gene lost 4 bases, with 14 bases spanning the gap. The V gene's germline CDR1 is SGHNT and CDR2 YYREEE (reference sequence). This CDR3 comprises 15 residues. The CDR3 here is CASSLRGSLGETQYF. CDR3 bases: TGTGCCAGCAGCTTGAGGGGGAGTCTAGGAGAGACCCAGTACTTC.

In nucleotides, the CDR3 is TGTGCCAGCAGCGTAGTATCCCGGGGGGCCACTGAAGCTTTCTTT. Its translation: CASSVVSRGATEAFF. This chain joins TRBV9 and TRBJ1-1, with TRBD1 as a possible D gene (6 bases). Germline assignment: CDR1 SGDLS and CDR2 YYNGEE. The CDR3 spans 15 residues. V gave up 0 bases and J gave up 4 bases, with 13 bases separating them. Full variable domain (missing parts from reference TRBV9 and TRBJ1-1): DSGVTQTPKHLITATGQRVTLRCSPRSGDLSVYWYQQSLDQGLQFLIQYYNGEERAKGNILERFSAQQFPDLHSELNLSSLELGDSALYFCASSVVSRGATEAFFGQGTRLTVV.

This clone was counted between two and nine times. This sequence joins TRBV19 and TRBJ1-4; 8 nucleotides match TRBD1. This CDR3 is 16 amino acids long. Per the germline V gene, CDR1 is LNHDA and CDR2 is SQIVND (reference sequence). The trim removed 2 bases at V and 0 bases at J, leaving 2 bases unmatched. CDR3 loop: CASSILQGATNEKLFF. The CDR3 nucleotides read TGTGCCAGTAGTATACTACAGGGGGCAACTAATGAAAAACTGTTTTTT.

V and J are TRBV10-3 and TRBJ2-2, with D tentatively TRBD1 (8 bases). CDR1 is ENHRY and CDR2 is SYGVKD in the germline V gene. Between the trimmed V and J ends, which lost 4 bases and 0 bases, there was a span of 18 bases. CDR3 length: 18 residues. CDR3 sequence: CAISGGGQAAANTGELFF. The CDR3 DNA follows: TGTGCCATCAGTGGCGGGGGACAGGCGGCCGCGAACACCGGGGAGCTGTTTTTT.